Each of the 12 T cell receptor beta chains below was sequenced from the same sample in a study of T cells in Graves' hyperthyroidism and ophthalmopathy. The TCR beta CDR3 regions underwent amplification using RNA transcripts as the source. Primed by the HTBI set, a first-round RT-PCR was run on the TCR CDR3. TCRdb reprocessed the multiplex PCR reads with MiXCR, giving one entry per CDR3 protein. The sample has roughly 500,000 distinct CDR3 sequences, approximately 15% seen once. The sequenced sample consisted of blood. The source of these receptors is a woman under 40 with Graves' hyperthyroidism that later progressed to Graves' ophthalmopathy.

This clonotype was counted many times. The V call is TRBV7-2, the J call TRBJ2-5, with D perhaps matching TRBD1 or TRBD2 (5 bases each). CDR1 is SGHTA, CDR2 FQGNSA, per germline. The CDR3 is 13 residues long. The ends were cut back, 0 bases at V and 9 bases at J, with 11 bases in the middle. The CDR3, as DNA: TGTGCCAGCAGCTTAGCCAGGGACGTGGCCCAGTACTTC. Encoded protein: CASSLARDVAQYF.

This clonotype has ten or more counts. The CDR3 loop reads CASRGGVKEGSGNTIYF. CDR3 DNA: TGTGCCAGCAGGGGTGGAGTTAAAGAGGGCTCTGGAAACACCATATATTTT. The J gene is TRBJ1-3, the V gene TRBV2, with no clear D. V was shortened by 6 bases and J by 0 bases, with 18 bases between the two germline ends. Per the germline V gene, CDR1 is SNHLY and CDR2 is FYNNEI. The CDR3 totals 17 residues. The full variable domain, in which reference TRBV2 and TRBJ1-3 provide the parts outside the CDR3, is EPEVTQTPSHQVTQMGQEVILRCVPISNHLYFYWYRQILGQKVEFLVSFYNNEISEKSEIFDDQFSVERPDGSNFTLKIRSTKLEDSAMYFCASRGGVKEGSGNTIYFGEGSWLTVV.

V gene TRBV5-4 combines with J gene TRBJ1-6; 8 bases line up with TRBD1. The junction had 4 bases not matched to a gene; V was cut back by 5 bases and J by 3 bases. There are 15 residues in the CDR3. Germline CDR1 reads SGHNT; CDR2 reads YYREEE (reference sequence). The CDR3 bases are TGTGCCAGCAGATCAGGGGGCTTCTATAATTCACCCCTCCACTTT. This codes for CASRSGGFYNSPLHF.

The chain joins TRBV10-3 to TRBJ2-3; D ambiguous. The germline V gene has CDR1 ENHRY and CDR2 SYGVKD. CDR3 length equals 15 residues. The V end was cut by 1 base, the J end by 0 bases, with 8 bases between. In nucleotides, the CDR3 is TGTGCCATCAGTGAGTTAATGGGGAGCACAGATACGCAGTATTTT. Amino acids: CAISELMGSTDTQYF.

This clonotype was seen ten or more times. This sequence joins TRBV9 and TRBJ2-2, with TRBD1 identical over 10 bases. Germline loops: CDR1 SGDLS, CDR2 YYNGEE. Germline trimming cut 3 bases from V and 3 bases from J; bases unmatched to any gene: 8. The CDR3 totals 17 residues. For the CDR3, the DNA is TGTGCCAGCAGCGGACCGGCGGGACAGGGGCACACCGGGGAGCTGTTTTTT. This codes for CASSGPAGQGHTGELFF.

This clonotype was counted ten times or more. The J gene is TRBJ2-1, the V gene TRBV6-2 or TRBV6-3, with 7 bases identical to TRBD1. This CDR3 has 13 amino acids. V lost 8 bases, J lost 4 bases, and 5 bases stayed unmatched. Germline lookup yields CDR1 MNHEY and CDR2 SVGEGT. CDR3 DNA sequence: TGTGCCAGCCGGGACAGTATTTACAATGAGCAGTTCTTC. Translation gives CASRDSIYNEQFF.

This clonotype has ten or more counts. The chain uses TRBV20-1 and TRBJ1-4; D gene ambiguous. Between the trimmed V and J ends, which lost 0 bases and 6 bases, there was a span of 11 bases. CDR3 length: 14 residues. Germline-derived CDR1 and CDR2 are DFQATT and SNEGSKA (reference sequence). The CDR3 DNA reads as TGCAGTGCTAGAGATCTAGGTCGGGATGAAAAACTGTTTTTT. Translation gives CSARDLGRDEKLFF.

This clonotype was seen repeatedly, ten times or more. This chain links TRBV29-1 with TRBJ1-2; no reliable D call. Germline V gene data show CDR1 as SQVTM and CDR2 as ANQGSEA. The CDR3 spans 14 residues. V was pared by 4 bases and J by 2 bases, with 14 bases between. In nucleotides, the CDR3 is TGCAGCGTTGTACCCGGCGGGTTAAACTATGGCTACACCTTC. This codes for CSVVPGGLNYGYTF. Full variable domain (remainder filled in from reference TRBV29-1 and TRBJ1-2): SAVISQKPSRDICQRGTSLTIQCQVDSQVTMMFWYRQQPGQSLTLIATANQGSEATYESGFVIDKFPISRPNLTFSTLTVSNMSPEDSSIYLCSVVPGGLNYGYTFGSGTRLTVV.

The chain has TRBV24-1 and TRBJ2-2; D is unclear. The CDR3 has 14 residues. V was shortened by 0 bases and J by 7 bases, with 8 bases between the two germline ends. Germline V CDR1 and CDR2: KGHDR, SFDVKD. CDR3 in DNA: TGTGCCACCAGTGATTTGGGGAAGGACGGGGAGCTGTTTTTT. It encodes CATSDLGKDGELFF.

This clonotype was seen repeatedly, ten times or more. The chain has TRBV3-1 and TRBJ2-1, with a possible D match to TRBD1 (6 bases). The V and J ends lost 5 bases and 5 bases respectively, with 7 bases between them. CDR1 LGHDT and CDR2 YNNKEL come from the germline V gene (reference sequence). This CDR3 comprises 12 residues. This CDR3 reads CASSGDNNEQFF. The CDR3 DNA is TGTGCCAGCAGCGGGGACAACAATGAGCAGTTCTTC.

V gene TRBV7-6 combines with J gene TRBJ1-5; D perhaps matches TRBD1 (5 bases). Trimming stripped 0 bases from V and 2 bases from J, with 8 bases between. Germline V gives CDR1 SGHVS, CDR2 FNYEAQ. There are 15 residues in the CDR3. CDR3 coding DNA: TGTGCCAGCAGCTTAGCCCCACAGGGCAATCAGCCCCAGCATTTT. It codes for CASSLAPQGNQPQHF.

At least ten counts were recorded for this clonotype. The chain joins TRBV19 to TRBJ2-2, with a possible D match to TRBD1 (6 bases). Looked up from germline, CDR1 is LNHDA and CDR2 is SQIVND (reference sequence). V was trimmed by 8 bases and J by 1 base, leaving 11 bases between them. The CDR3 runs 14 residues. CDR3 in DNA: TGTGCCAGTCAGGGGTCGTGGAACACCGGGGAGCTGTTTTTT. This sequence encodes CASQGSWNTGELFF.